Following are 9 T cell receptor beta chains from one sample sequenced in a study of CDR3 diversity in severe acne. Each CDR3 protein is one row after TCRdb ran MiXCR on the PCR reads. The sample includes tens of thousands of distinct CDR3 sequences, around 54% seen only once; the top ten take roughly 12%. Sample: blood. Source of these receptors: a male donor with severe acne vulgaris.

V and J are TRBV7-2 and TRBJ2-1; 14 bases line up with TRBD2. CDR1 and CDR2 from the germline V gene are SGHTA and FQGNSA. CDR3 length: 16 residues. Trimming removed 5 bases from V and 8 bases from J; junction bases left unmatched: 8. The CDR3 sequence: CASSPRGLAGVHEQFF. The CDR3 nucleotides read TGTGCCAGCAGCCCACGGGGACTAGCGGGAGTACATGAGCAGTTCTTC.

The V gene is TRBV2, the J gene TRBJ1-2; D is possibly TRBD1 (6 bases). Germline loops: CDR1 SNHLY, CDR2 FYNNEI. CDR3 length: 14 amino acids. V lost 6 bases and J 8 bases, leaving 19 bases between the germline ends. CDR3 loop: CASSDRLVSRGYTF. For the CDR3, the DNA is TGTGCCAGCAGCGACAGGCTGGTCTCTAGGGGCTACACCTTC.

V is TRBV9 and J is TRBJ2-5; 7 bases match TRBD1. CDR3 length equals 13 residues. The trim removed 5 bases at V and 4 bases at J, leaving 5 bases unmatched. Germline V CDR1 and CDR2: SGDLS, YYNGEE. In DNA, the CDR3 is TGTGCCAGCAGAGGGGGCGCCGGAGAGACCCAGTACTTC. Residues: CASRGGAGETQYF.

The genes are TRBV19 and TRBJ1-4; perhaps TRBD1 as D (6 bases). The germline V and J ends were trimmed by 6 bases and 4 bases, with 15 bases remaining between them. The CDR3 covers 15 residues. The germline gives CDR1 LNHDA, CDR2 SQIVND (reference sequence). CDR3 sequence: CASSLSDRLNEKLFF. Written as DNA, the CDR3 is TGTGCCAGTAGCCTCTCCGACAGGCTTAATGAAAAACTGTTTTTT.

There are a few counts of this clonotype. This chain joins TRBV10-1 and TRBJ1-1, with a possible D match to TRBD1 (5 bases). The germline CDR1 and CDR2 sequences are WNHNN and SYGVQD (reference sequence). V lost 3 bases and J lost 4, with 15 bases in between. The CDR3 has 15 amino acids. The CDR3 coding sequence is TGCGCCAGCAGTGAACGGCAGGGAAGGGTCACTGAAGCTTTCTTT. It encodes CASSERQGRVTEAFF.

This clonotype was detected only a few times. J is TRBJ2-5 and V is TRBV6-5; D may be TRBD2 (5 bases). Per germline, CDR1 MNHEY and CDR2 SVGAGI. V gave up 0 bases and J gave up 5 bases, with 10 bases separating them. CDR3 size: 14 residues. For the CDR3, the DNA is TGTGCCAGCAGTTACTCATCGGGGAAGGAGACCCAGTACTTC. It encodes CASSYSSGKETQYF.

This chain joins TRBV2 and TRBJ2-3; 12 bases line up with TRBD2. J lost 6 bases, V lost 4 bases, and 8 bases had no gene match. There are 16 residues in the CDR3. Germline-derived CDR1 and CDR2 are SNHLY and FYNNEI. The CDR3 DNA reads TGTGCCAGCAGTGTTCGACTAGCGGGAGTTTGGGATACGCAGTATTTT. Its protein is CASSVRLAGVWDTQYF. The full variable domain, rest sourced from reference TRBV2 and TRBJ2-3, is EPEVTQTPSHQVTQMGQEVILRCVPISNHLYFYWYRQILGQKVEFLVSFYNNEISEKSEIFDDQFSVERPDGSNFTLKIRSTKLEDSAMYFCASSVRLAGVWDTQYFGPGTRLTVL.

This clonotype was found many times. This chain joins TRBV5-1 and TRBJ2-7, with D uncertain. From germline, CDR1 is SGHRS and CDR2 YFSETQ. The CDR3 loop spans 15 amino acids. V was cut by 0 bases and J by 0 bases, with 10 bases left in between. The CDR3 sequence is CASSLERAVSYEQYF. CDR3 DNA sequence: TGCGCCAGCAGCTTGGAACGGGCCGTCTCCTACGAGCAGTACTTC.

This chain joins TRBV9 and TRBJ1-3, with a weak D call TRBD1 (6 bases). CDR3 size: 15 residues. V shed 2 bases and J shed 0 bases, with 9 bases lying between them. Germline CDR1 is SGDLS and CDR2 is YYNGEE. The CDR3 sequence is CASSVGQFSGNTIYF. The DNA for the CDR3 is TGTGCCAGCAGCGTCGGACAGTTCTCTGGAAACACCATATATTTT.